A single sample gave rise to the 30 T cell receptor beta chains below, sequenced in a study of OX40 agonist ivuxolimab in advanced cancers. Sequencing used immunoSEQ multiplex PCR; TCRdb keeps in-frame clones, though not all of them. The sample has approximately 68,000 clones; roughly 88% are singletons. The source material was CD4+ or CD8+ T cells sorted from blood, sampled in a trial of the OX40 agonist ivuxolimab. Every receptor here comes from an adult with an advanced solid tumor such as melanoma, head and neck, liver or kidney cancer.

V is TRBV11-3 and J is TRBJ2-2; D perhaps matches TRBD2 (7 bases). The germline CDR1 and CDR2 sequences are SGHNT and YENEEA. V was pared by 0 bases and J by 2 bases, with 13 bases between. CDR3 size: 17 residues. CDR3 in DNA: TGTGCCAGCAGCTTAGATCAAGGGGGGGAAAACACCGGGGAGCTGTTTTTT. Translating it yields CASSLDQGGENTGELFF.

The chain couples TRBV6-5 to TRBJ1-1, with a weak D call TRBD1 (6 bases). V was trimmed by 5 bases and J by 5 bases, leaving 15 bases between them. This CDR3 has 14 residues. Per germline, CDR1 MNHEY and CDR2 SVGAGI. CDR3 sequence: CASSRIQGRTEAFF. The CDR3, as DNA: TGTGCCAGCAGTCGAATACAGGGACGGACTGAAGCTTTCTTT.

In its sample, this clone was seen a few times. CDR3 in amino acids: CASSDGQGTDTQYF. DNA for the CDR3: TGTGCCAGCAGTGACGGGCAGGGGACAGATACGCAGTATTTT. The chain recombines TRBV6-1 with TRBJ2-3; possibly TRBD1 for D (6 bases). From germline, CDR1 is MNHNS and CDR2 SASEGT. The ends were cut back, 3 bases at V and 3 bases at J, with 10 bases in the middle. This CDR3 is 14 amino acids long.

This rearrangement joins TRBV5-8 to TRBJ2-7; D uncertain. CDR1 is SGHTS, CDR2 YDEGEE, per germline. The CDR3 extends over 12 amino acids. Trimming stripped 4 bases from V and 7 bases from J, with 12 bases between. The CDR3 DNA sequence: TGTGCCAGCAGCATACTGGGAAGAGAGCAGTACTTC. This encodes CASSILGREQYF. Together with reference TRBV5-8 and TRBJ2-7, the CDR3 gives the full variable domain: EAGVTQSPTHLIKTRGQQATLRCSPISGHTSVYWYQQALGLGLQFLLWYDEGEERNRGNFPPRFSGRQFPNYSSELNVNALELEDSALYLCASSILGREQYFGPGTRLTVT.

This rearrangement joins TRBV4-2 to TRBJ2-5; 13 nucleotides agree with TRBD2. The CDR3 contains 16 residues. Germline CDR1 reads LGHNA; CDR2 reads YNFKEQ. The trim removed 1 base at V and 2 bases at J, leaving 1 base unmatched. CDR3 in DNA: TGTGCCAGCAGCCAAGGACTAGCGGGAGGTCAAGAGACCCAGTACTTC. This translates into CASSQGLAGGQETQYF.

This clone was counted only a few times. The chain links TRBV5-1 to TRBJ2-1; 13 bases line up with TRBD2. The CDR3 is 17 amino acids. Germline V gene data show CDR1 as SGHRS and CDR2 as YFSETQ. V shed 6 bases and J 4 bases; nucleotides not matched to a gene: 10. Here the CDR3 reads CASTYQGLAGVYNEQFF. DNA for the CDR3: TGCGCCAGCACCTACCAAGGACTAGCGGGGGTATACAATGAGCAGTTCTTC.

This sequence joins TRBV7-3 and TRBJ2-6; D not resolved. With 3 bases removed from V and 1 base from J, the gap between germline ends came to 19 bases. Germline V gene lookup returns CDR1 SGHTA and CDR2 FQGTGA. CDR3 length: 19 residues. CDR3 region: CASSFGPDPISSGANVLTF. The CDR3 DNA reads as TGTGCCAGCAGCTTTGGGCCCGATCCTATTAGTTCTGGGGCCAACGTCCTGACTTTC.

The CDR3 nucleotides read TGTGCCAGCAACCCCGCCACAGGGTACGCTGAAGCTTTCTTT. It yields the protein CASNPATGYAEAFF. This sequence joins TRBV7-2 and TRBJ1-1, with D perhaps TRBD1 (6 bases). V dropped 7 bases and J dropped 6 bases, with 18 bases sitting between them. There are 14 residues in the CDR3. CDR1 and CDR2 (germline): SGHTA, FQGNSA.

CDR3 protein: CSVIPRLKSEQFF. The DNA for the CDR3 is TGCAGCGTGATCCCACGGCTTAAGAGTGAGCAGTTCTTC. The chain couples TRBV29-1 to TRBJ2-1, with D unclear. Looked up from germline, CDR1 is SQVTM and CDR2 is ANQGSEA. The CDR3 extends over 13 amino acids. V lost 6 bases, J lost 9 bases, and 18 bases lay in between.

This chain connects TRBV7-3 to TRBJ1-1, with 8 bases that match TRBD1. This CDR3 is 15 amino acids long. CDR1 is SGHTA and CDR2 is FQGTGA in the germline V gene. The junction had 8 bases not matched to a gene; V was cut back by 7 bases and J by 1 base. CDR3 protein: CASIRQGLSNTEAFF. The CDR3 coding sequence is TGTGCCAGCATCAGACAGGGGTTGTCGAACACTGAAGCTTTCTTT.

This sequence joins TRBV9 and TRBJ2-3, with D unclear. This CDR3 region has 16 residues. Germline V gene lookup returns CDR1 SGDLS and CDR2 YYNGEE. Trimming stripped 0 bases from V and 0 bases from J, with 11 bases between. The CDR3 sequence: CASSVEPAVSTDTQYF. The CDR3 bases are TGTGCCAGCAGCGTAGAGCCGGCGGTTAGCACAGATACGCAGTATTTT.

This sequence joins TRBV6-5 and TRBJ2-5, with 8 bases identical to TRBD1. Germline values: CDR1 MNHEY, CDR2 SVGAGI. The CDR3 contains 14 residues. Trimming cost V 6 bases and J 5 bases; bases outside gene matches: 8. For the CDR3, the DNA is TGTGCCAGCAGCCGGACAGGGTCTTTGGAGACCCAGTACTTC. As protein: CASSRTGSLETQYF.

This chain uses TRBV6-1 with TRBJ2-3; possible D gene TRBD2, 5 bases. Germline assignment: CDR1 MNHNS and CDR2 SASEGT. The CDR3 extends over 14 amino acids. Trimming shortened V by 4 bases and J by 0 bases, and 8 bases separated the two germline ends. CDR3 sequence: CASSGRGSTDTQYF. CDR3 coding DNA: TGTGCCAGCAGTGGCCGGGGAAGCACAGATACGCAGTATTTT.

This chain links TRBV28 with TRBJ2-1; possibly TRBD1 or TRBD2 for D (5 bases each). The V gene lost 6 bases and the J gene lost 15 bases, with 18 bases spanning the gap. The CDR3 length is 12 residues. Germline CDR1 MDHEN, CDR2 SYDVKM. The CDR3 region is CASRATGTGWFF. The CDR3 DNA reads as TGTGCCAGCAGAGCAACCGGGACCGGGTGGTTCTTC.

The chain employs TRBV19 and TRBJ2-5; 8 nucleotides line up with TRBD2. V lost 3 bases, J lost 2 bases, and 5 bases stayed unmatched. The CDR3 loop spans 15 amino acids. CDR1 LNHDA and CDR2 SQIVND come from the germline V gene (reference sequence). CDR3 nucleotide sequence: TGTGCCAGTAGTATTTCGGGAGGGCAGCAAGAGACCCAGTACTTC. Its translation: CASSISGGQQETQYF. The full variable domain, its missing parts supplied by reference TRBV19 and TRBJ2-5, is DGGITQSPKYLFRKEGQNVTLSCEQNLNHDAMYWYRQDPGQGLRLIYYSQIVNDFQKGDIAEGYSVSREKKESFPLTVTSAQKNPTAFYLCASSISGGQQETQYFGPGTRLLVL.

The rearrangement links TRBV19 to TRBJ2-2; D possibly matches TRBD1 or TRBD2 (5 bases each). Per the germline V gene, CDR1 is LNHDA and CDR2 is SQIVND (reference sequence). The CDR3 has 18 residues. V was cut by 0 bases and J by 0 bases, with 14 bases left in between. For the CDR3, the DNA is TGTGCCAGTAGTATAGAGGGGGAATGGCGAGCGAACACCGGGGAGCTGTTTTTT. Translating gives CASSIEGEWRANTGELFF. Looking up the rest from reference TRBV19 and TRBJ2-2 gives the full variable domain: DGGITQSPKYLFRKEGQNVTLSCEQNLNHDAMYWYRQDPGQGLRLIYYSQIVNDFQKGDIAEGYSVSREKKESFPLTVTSAQKNPTAFYLCASSIEGEWRANTGELFFGEGSRLTVL.

This rearrangement joins TRBV30 to TRBJ2-7; D possibly corresponds to TRBD1 (5 bases). Trimming removed 1 base from V and 7 bases from J, with 20 bases in between. The germline gives CDR1 GTSNPN, CDR2 SVGIG (reference sequence). The CDR3 consists of 15 residues. CDR3 DNA: TGTGCCTGGAGTGCGTGGGGCACGGCAGGGCGGGAGCAGTACTTC. Translated, it gives CAWSAWGTAGREQYF.

The V gene is TRBV6-1, the J gene TRBJ1-2; 9 bases align to TRBD1. The germline V gene encodes CDR1 MNHNS and CDR2 SASEGT. The CDR3 loop spans 14 amino acids. Germline trimming cut 6 bases from V and 2 bases from J; bases unmatched to any gene: 4. CDR3 sequence reads: CASSRTGANYGYTF. CDR3 coding DNA: TGTGCCAGCAGCCGGACAGGGGCCAACTATGGCTACACCTTC.

This clone appeared a few times. The chain has TRBV7-2 and TRBJ2-1; 7 bases are a match to TRBD1. This CDR3 has 16 residues. Germline V gives CDR1 SGHTA, CDR2 FQGNSA. J lost 3 bases, V lost 1 base, and 6 bases had no gene match. The chain's CDR3 is CASSLGDRINYNEQFF. In DNA, the CDR3 is TGTGCCAGCAGCTTAGGGGACAGAATTAACTACAATGAGCAGTTCTTC. Drawing the rest from reference TRBV7-2 and TRBJ2-1, the complete variable domain is GAGVSQSPSNKVTEKGKDVELRCDPISGHTALYWYRQSLGQGLEFLIYFQGNSAPDKSGLPSDRFSAERTGGSVSTLTIQRTQQEDSAVYLCASSLGDRINYNEQFFGPGTRLTVL.

CDR3: CAISQREGSYNEQFF. The CDR3 bases are TGTGCCATCTCTCAGCGGGAGGGTTCCTACAATGAGCAGTTCTTC. This chain uses TRBV10-3 with TRBJ2-1; TRBD2 matches at 10 bases. V gave up 8 bases and J gave up 1 base; unmatched junction bases: 5. The length of the CDR3 is 15 residues. Germline V gene data show CDR1 as ENHRY and CDR2 as SYGVKD.

This rearrangement joins TRBV18 to TRBJ2-1; D perhaps matches TRBD2 (5 bases). V lost 2 bases, J lost 6 bases, and 14 bases lay in between. This CDR3 region has 15 residues. Germline V gene data show CDR1 as KGHSH and CDR2 as LQKENI. The CDR3 sequence is CASSPYSASINEQFF. CDR3 nucleotide sequence: TGTGCCAGCTCACCATATTCGGCTAGCATCAATGAGCAGTTCTTC. The whole variable domain, filled in from reference TRBV18 and TRBJ2-1, reads NAGVMQNPRHLVRRRGQEARLRCSPMKGHSHVYWYRQLPEEGLKFMVYLQKENIIDESGMPKERFSAEFPKEGPSILRIQQVVRGDSAAYFCASSPYSASINEQFFGPGTRLTVL.

With regard to this clone: One end of the junction is discordant with germline, which a read error may explain. This specimen includes other DNA sequences encoding the same CDR3. V gene TRBV7-2 combines with J gene TRBJ2-5, with D perhaps TRBD2 (6 bases). This CDR3 spans 14 amino acids. The germline gives CDR1 SGHTA, CDR2 FQGNSA. The CDR3 DNA reads TGTGCCAGCAGCTTAGCGCAGGGCGGGGAGACCCAATACTTC. It codes for CASSLAQGGETQYF.

This clone is a singleton in its sample. The genes are TRBV6-1 and TRBJ2-7; TRBD2 might be the D (6 bases). The germline CDR1 and CDR2 sequences are MNHNS and SASEGT. CDR3 length: 15 amino acids. V was cut by 4 bases and J by 4 bases, with 17 bases left in between. The CDR3 DNA follows: TGTGCCAGCAGTGGAGGATGGGGCGGGGATTACGAGCAGTACTTC. The encoded protein is CASSGGWGGDYEQYF.

The chain employs TRBV7-8 and TRBJ2-7, with D hard to call. Deletions cut 8 bases from V and 2 bases from J, with 4 bases between. Germline V gene data show CDR1 as SGHVS and CDR2 as FQNEAQ. CDR3 length: 10 amino acids. The CDR3 reads CASGAYEQYF. CDR3 nucleotide sequence: TGTGCCAGCGGGGCCTACGAGCAGTACTTC.

The chain is built from TRBV7-2 and TRBJ2-5; 11 bases line up with TRBD1. V was pared by 5 bases and J by 5 bases, with 1 base of the junction left unmatched. Per the germline V gene, CDR1 is SGHTA and CDR2 is FQGNSA. The CDR3 is 13 residues long. DNA for the CDR3: TGTGCCAGCAGCCGGGACAGGGGGGAGACCCAGTACTTC. Translated: CASSRDRGETQYF.

The gene calls are TRBV5-6 and TRBJ2-5, with 13 bases that match TRBD2. The V gene end was trimmed by 4 bases and the J gene end by 5 bases; junction bases not matched to a gene: 8. Germline lookup yields CDR1 SGHDT and CDR2 YYEEEE. This CDR3 comprises 16 residues. CDR3 in DNA: TGTGCCAGCAGCCAACGGACTAGCGGGGGCCGGGAGACCCAGTACTTC. Translated: CASSQRTSGGRETQYF.

This clone occurred a few times. The chain combines TRBV15 with TRBJ2-5; D unclear. The CDR3 is 15 residues long. CDR1 is LNHNV, CDR2 YYDKDF, per germline (reference sequence). V lost 0 bases and J 3 bases, leaving 11 bases between the germline ends. The CDR3 nucleotides read TGTGCCACCAGCAGAGATCCGCGGATGGAAGAGACCCAGTACTTC. Translated, it gives CATSRDPRMEETQYF. The full variable domain, with the rest looked up from reference TRBV15 and TRBJ2-5, is DAMVIQNPRYQVTQFGKPVTLSCSQTLNHNVMYWYQQKSSQAPKLLFHYYDKDFNNEADTPDNFQSRRPNTSFCFLDIRSPGLGDTAMYLCATSRDPRMEETQYFGPGTRLLVL.

The chain carries TRBV4-1 and TRBJ1-5; D ambiguous. V gave up 0 bases and J gave up 1 base, with 16 bases separating them. The CDR3 runs to 18 residues. Germline V CDR1 and CDR2: MGHRA, YSYEKL. The CDR3 nucleotides read TGCGCCAGCAGCCAAGATTCATTCAGGATTACGAGCAATCAGCCCCAGCATTTT. Protein sequence: CASSQDSFRITSNQPQHF.

The V and J genes are TRBV28 and TRBJ2-1, with 10 nucleotides matching TRBD2. V dropped 6 bases and J dropped 0; count of bases not matched to a gene: 5. The CDR3 is 16 residues long. In germline, CDR1 is MDHEN, CDR2 SYDVKM. The CDR3 nucleotides are TGTGCCAGCAGACCTAGCGGGGGCAACTCCTACAATGAGCAGTTCTTC. It encodes CASRPSGGNSYNEQFF.

The CDR3 protein is CAWTRGTDTQYF. CDR3 DNA: TGTGCCTGGACGCGGGGCACAGATACGCAGTATTTT. The J gene is TRBJ2-3, the V gene TRBV30; D possibly corresponds to TRBD2 (5 bases). Germline-derived CDR1 and CDR2 are GTSNPN and SVGIG (reference sequence). V was trimmed by 4 bases and J by 1 base, leaving 6 bases between them. The CDR3 is 12 amino acids. Full variable domain (missing parts from reference TRBV30 and TRBJ2-3): SQTIHQWPATLVQPVGSPLSLECTVEGTSNPNLYWYRQAAGRGLQLLFYSVGIGQISSEVPQNLSASRPQDRQFILSSKKLLLSDSGFYLCAWTRGTDTQYFGPGTRLTVL.